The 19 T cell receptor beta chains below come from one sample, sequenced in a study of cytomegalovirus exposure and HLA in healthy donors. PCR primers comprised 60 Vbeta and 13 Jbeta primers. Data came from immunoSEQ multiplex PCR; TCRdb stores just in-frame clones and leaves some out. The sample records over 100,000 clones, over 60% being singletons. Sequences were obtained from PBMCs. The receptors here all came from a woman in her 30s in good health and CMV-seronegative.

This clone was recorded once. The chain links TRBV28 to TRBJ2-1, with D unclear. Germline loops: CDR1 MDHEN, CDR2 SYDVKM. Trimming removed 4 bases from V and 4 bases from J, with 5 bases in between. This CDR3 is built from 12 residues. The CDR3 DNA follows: TGTGCCAGCAGTTCTAGATACAATGAGCAGTTCTTC. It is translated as CASSSRYNEQFF.

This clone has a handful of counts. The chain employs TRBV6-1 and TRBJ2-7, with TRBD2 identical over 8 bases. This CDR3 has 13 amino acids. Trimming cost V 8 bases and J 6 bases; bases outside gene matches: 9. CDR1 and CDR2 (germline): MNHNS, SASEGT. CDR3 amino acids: CASVPGLGVEQYF. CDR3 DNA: TGTGCCAGCGTACCGGGACTAGGAGTCGAGCAGTACTTC.

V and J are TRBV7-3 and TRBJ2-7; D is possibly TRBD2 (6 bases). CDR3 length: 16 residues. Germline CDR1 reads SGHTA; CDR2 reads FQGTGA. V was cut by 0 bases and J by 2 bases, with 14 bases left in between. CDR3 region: CASSLTSGSPPYEQYF. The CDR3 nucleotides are TGTGCCAGCAGCTTAACCTCCGGGAGTCCCCCCTACGAGCAGTACTTC.

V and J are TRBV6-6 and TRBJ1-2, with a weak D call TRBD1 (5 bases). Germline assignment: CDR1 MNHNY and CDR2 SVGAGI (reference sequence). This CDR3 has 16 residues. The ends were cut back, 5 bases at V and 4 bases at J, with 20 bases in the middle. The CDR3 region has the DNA TGTGCCAGCAGTCACACGACAGTTACCTCACCCTATGGCTACACCTTC. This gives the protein CASSHTTVTSPYGYTF.

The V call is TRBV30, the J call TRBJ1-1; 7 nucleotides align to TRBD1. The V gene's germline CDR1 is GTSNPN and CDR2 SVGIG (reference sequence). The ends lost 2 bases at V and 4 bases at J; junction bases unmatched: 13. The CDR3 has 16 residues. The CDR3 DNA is TGTGCCTGGAGTCCCCCCCCGGACAGGCCGGGCACTGAAGCTTTCTTT. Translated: CAWSPPPDRPGTEAFF.

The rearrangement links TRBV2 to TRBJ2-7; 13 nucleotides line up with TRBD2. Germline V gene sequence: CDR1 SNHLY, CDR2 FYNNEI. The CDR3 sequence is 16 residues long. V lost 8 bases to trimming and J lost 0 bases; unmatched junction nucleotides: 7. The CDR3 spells CASYRGTSGISYEQYF. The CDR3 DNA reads TGTGCCAGCTACCGGGGGACTAGCGGGATCTCCTACGAGCAGTACTTC. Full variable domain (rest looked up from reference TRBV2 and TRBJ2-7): EPEVTQTPSHQVTQMGQEVILRCVPISNHLYFYWYRQILGQKVEFLVSFYNNEISEKSEIFDDQFSVERPDGSNFTLKIRSTKLEDSAMYFCASYRGTSGISYEQYFGPGTRLTVT.

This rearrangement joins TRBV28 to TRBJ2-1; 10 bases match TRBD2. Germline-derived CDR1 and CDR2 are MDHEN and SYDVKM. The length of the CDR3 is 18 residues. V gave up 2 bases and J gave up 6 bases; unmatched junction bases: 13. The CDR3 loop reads CASSLGLADYDNPNEQFF. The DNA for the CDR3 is TGTGCCAGCAGTTTAGGACTAGCGGACTACGATAACCCCAATGAGCAGTTCTTC. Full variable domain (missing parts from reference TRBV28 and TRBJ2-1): DVKVTQSSRYLVKRTGEKVFLECVQDMDHENMFWYRQDPGLGLRLIYFSYDVKMKEKGDIPEGYSVSREKKERFSLILESASTNQTSMYLCASSLGLADYDNPNEQFFGPGTRLTVL.

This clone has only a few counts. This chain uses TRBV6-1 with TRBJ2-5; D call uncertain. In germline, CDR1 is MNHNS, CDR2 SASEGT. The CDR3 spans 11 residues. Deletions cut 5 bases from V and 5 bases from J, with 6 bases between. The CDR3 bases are TGTGCCAGCAGTCCTCGGGAGACCCAGTACTTC. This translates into CASSPRETQYF.

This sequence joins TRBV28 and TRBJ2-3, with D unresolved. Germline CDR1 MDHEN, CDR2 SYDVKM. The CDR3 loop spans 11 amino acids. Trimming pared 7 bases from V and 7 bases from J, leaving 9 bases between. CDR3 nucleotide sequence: TGTGCCAGCATAAAACTACATACGCAGTATTTT. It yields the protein CASIKLHTQYF.

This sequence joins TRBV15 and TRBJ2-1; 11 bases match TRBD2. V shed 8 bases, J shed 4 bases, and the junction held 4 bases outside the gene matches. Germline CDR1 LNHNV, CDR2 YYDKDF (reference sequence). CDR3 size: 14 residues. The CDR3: CATQTSGIYNEQFF. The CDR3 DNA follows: TGTGCCACCCAGACTAGCGGGATATACAATGAGCAGTTCTTC.

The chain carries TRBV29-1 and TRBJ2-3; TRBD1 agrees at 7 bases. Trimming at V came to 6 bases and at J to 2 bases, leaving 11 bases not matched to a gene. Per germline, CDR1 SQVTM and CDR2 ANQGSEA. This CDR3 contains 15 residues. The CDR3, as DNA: TGCAGCGTGGCAACCACAGGGGCCACCACAGATACGCAGTATTTT. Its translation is CSVATTGATTDTQYF.

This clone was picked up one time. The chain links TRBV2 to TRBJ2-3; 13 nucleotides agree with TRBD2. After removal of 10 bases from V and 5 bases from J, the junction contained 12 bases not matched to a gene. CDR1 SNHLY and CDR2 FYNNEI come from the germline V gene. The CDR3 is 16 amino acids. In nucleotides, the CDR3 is TGTGCCACCTTAGGACTAGCGGGAGCGAGGGGAGATACGCAGTATTTT. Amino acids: CATLGLAGARGDTQYF.

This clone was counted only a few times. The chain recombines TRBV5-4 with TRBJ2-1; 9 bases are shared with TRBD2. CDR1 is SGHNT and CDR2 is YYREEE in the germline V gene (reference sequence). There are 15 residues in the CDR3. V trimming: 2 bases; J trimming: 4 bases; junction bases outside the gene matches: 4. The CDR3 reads CASSLGAGGYNEQFF. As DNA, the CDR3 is TGTGCCAGCAGCTTAGGAGCGGGAGGATACAATGAGCAGTTCTTC. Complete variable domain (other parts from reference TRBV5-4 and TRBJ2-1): ETGVTQSPTHLIKTRGQQVTLRCSSQSGHNTVSWYQQALGQGPQFIFQYYREEENGRGNFPPRFSGLQFPNYSSELNVNALELDDSALYLCASSLGAGGYNEQFFGPGTRLTVL.

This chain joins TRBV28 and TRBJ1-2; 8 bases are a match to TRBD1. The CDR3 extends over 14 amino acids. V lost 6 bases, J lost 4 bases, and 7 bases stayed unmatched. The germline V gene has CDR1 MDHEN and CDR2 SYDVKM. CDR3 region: CASRPLDRVYGYTF. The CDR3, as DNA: TGTGCCAGCAGACCGCTGGACAGGGTCTATGGCTACACCTTC.

The CDR3 region is CASSLVGSGRLSTDTQYF. The DNA for the CDR3 is TGTGCCAGCAGCTTGGTGGGTAGCGGGAGGCTTAGCACAGATACGCAGTATTTT. The V call is TRBV5-6, the J call TRBJ2-3; 10 positions agree with TRBD2. The junction had 7 bases not matched to a gene; V was cut back by 0 bases and J by 0 bases. The germline V gene has CDR1 SGHDT and CDR2 YYEEEE. This CDR3 is built from 18 residues. The variable domain in full, with the rest retrieved from reference TRBV5-6 and TRBJ2-3, is DAGVTQSPTHLIKTRGQQVTLRCSPKSGHDTVSWYQQALGQGPQFIFQYYEEEERQRGNFPDRFSGHQFPNYSSELNVNALLLGDSALYLCASSLVGSGRLSTDTQYFGPGTRLTVL.

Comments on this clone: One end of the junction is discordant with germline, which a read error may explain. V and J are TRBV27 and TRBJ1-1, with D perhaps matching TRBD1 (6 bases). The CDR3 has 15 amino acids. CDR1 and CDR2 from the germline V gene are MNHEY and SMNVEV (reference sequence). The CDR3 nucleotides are TGTGCCAGCAGTACCTGGACAGACCCGAACGCTGAAGCTTTCTTT. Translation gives CASSTWTDPNAEAFF.

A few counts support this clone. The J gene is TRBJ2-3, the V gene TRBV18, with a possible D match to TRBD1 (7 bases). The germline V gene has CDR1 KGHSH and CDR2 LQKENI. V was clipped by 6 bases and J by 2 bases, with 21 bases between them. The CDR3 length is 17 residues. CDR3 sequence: CASSLIPARGATDTQYF. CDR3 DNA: TGTGCCAGCTCCCTCATCCCCGCCAGGGGGGCCACAGATACGCAGTATTTT.

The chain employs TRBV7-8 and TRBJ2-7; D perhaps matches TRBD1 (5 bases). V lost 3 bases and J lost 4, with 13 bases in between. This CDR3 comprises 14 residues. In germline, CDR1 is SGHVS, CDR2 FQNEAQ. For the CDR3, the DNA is TGTGCCAGCAGCTTGTGGGGCGAGATTTACGAGCAGTACTTC. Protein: CASSLWGEIYEQYF.

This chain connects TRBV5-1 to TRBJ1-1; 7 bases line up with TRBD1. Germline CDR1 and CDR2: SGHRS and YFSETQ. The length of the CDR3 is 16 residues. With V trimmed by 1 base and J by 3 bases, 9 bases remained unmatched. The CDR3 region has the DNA TGCGCCAGCAGCTTGATCGGACAGGTGGCGGACACTGAAGCTTTCTTT. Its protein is CASSLIGQVADTEAFF. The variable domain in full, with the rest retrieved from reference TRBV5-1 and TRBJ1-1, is KAGVTQTPRYLIKTRGQQVTLSCSPISGHRSVSWYQQTPGQGLQFLFEYFSETQRNKGNFPGRFSGRQFSNSRSEMNVSTLELGDSALYLCASSLIGQVADTEAFFGQGTRLTVV.